The 21 T cell receptor beta chains below were found in one sample sequenced in a study of blood T cell repertoires in COVID-19. Generated by immunoSEQ multiplex PCR, the TCRdb table keeps only in-frame clones and is missing some. Among about 100,000 clones listed, more than 70% were seen once. The source material was peripheral blood. Every receptor here comes from a human donor in a cohort sampled during active COVID-19.

The gene calls are TRBV5-6 and TRBJ2-2; 7 positions agree with TRBD1. J was trimmed by 5 bases and V by 5 bases; bases with no gene match: 3. Germline CDR1 is SGHDT and CDR2 is YYEEEE. The CDR3 is made up of 13 amino acids. CDR3 amino acids: CASRPRGTGELFF. As DNA, the CDR3 is TGTGCCAGCAGACCCAGGGGGACCGGGGAGCTGTTTTTT.

V gene TRBV5-1 combines with J gene TRBJ2-5, with 10 positions matching TRBD2. CDR3 length: 16 residues. Per the germline V gene, CDR1 is SGHRS and CDR2 is YFSETQ. Trimming took 0 bases from V and 0 from J; bases not matched to a gene: 2. CDR3 DNA: TGCGCCAGCAGCTTGGCACTAGCGGGGAACCAAGAGACCCAGTACTTC. Translated, it gives CASSLALAGNQETQYF.

V usage is TRBV11-3 and J usage is TRBJ2-2; the match to TRBD2 covers 9 bases. The CDR3 totals 16 residues. V trimming: 3 bases; J trimming: 1 base; junction bases outside the gene matches: 3. The germline gives CDR1 SGHNT, CDR2 YENEEA. The CDR3 DNA is TGTGCCAGCAGCTTTTTAGCGGGAGAGAACACCGGGGAGCTGTTTTTT. As protein: CASSFLAGENTGELFF.

Note on this clone: One end of the junction fails to match germline, which may point to a read error. The chain is built from TRBV11-2 and TRBJ2-1, with TRBD2 as a possible D gene (5 bases). The CDR3 contains 16 residues. Looked up from germline, CDR1 is SGHAT and CDR2 is FQNNGV. The CDR3 sequence: CASSLDQDPGLPEYLF. CDR3 in DNA: TGTGCCAGCAGCTTAGATCAAGATCCCGGACTCCCGGAATATCTCTTC.

The V gene is TRBV24-1, the J gene TRBJ2-6, with 9 positions matching TRBD1. The CDR3 consists of 19 residues. Germline V CDR1 and CDR2: KGHDR, SFDVKD. Trimming cost V 3 bases and J 2 bases; bases outside gene matches: 10. CDR3 sequence: CATSDQLRDRATGANVLTF. Here the CDR3 DNA reads TGTGCCACCAGTGATCAACTCCGGGACAGGGCCACTGGGGCCAACGTCCTGACTTTC.

V is TRBV5-1 and J is TRBJ1-3; 7 nucleotides agree with TRBD1. The CDR3 loop spans 15 amino acids. Looked up from germline, CDR1 is SGHRS and CDR2 is YFSETQ. V shed 4 bases, J shed 0 bases, and the junction held 4 bases outside the gene matches. In DNA form, the CDR3 reads TGCGCCAGCAGCGTCGGACAGGACTCTGGAAACACCATATATTTT. It specifies CASSVGQDSGNTIYF. Filled out from reference TRBV5-1 and TRBJ1-3, the complete variable domain reads KAGVTQTPRYLIKTRGQQVTLSCSPISGHRSVSWYQQTPGQGLQFLFEYFSETQRNKGNFPGRFSGRQFSNSRSEMNVSTLELGDSALYLCASSVGQDSGNTIYFGEGSWLTVV.

This sequence joins TRBV20-1 and TRBJ2-1; 14 bases agree with TRBD2. The CDR3 has 15 residues. The V segment lost 3 bases and the J segment 6 bases; nucleotides outside the gene matches: 4. Per germline, CDR1 DFQATT and CDR2 SNEGSKA (reference sequence). The CDR3 loop reads CSASKGTSGSNEQFF. CDR3 in DNA: TGCAGTGCTAGTAAGGGGACTAGCGGGAGCAATGAGCAGTTCTTC.

There are a few counts of this clone. The genes are TRBV20-1 and TRBJ2-3; D gene uncertain. The CDR3 runs 11 residues. CDR1 and CDR2 from the germline V gene are DFQATT and SNEGSKA (reference sequence). The V and J ends lost 3 bases and 5 bases respectively, with 6 bases between them. The CDR3 DNA sequence: TGCAGTGCTAGTCCAATAGATACGCAGTATTTT. It yields the protein CSASPIDTQYF.

The chain recombines TRBV9 with TRBJ2-3; a weak D match, TRBD1 (6 bases). The CDR3 has 16 amino acids. Germline V gene data show CDR1 as SGDLS and CDR2 as YYNGEE. V shed 4 bases and J shed 4 bases, with 19 bases lying between them. CDR3 region: CASSPRGPAGADTQYF. In nucleotides, the CDR3 is TGTGCCAGCAGCCCCCGGGGTCCGGCAGGGGCAGATACGCAGTATTTT.

The chain has TRBV20-1 and TRBJ2-7; 7 nucleotides match TRBD2. The CDR3 runs 14 residues. Germline trimming cut 3 bases from V and 0 bases from J; bases unmatched to any gene: 5. Germline assignment: CDR1 DFQATT and CDR2 SNEGSKA (reference sequence). CDR3 nucleotides: TGCAGTGCTAGTTTAGGCGGGAGCTCCTACGAGCAGTACTTC. Its translation is CSASLGGSSYEQYF.

The V call is TRBV18, the J call TRBJ1-1, with D possibly matching TRBD1 (6 bases). CDR1 KGHSH and CDR2 LQKENI come from the germline V gene. Trimming stripped 1 base from V and 1 base from J, with 10 bases between. This CDR3 has 15 amino acids. As DNA, the CDR3 is TGTGCCAGCTCACCACGCGAAGGGGGGAACACTGAAGCTTTCTTT. Its protein product is CASSPREGGNTEAFF.

This clone is a singleton in its sample. The chain carries TRBV19 and TRBJ2-7; tentatively, D is TRBD1 (6 bases). The germline V gene encodes CDR1 LNHDA and CDR2 SQIVND (reference sequence). CDR3 length: 15 amino acids. Trimming removed 6 bases from V and 5 bases from J, with 20 bases in between. The CDR3 loop is CASRGQSGGLNEQYF. CDR3 in DNA: TGTGCCAGTAGGGGACAAAGTGGAGGCTTGAACGAGCAGTACTTC.

This chain connects TRBV27 to TRBJ2-1, with D unclear. From germline, CDR1 is MNHEY and CDR2 SMNVEV (reference sequence). Trimming took off 2 bases at V and 4 bases at J, with 6 bases between the two ends. There are 13 residues in the CDR3. In DNA form, the CDR3 reads TGTGCCAGCAGTTTAAGCTCTTACAATGAGCAGTTCTTC. This translates into CASSLSSYNEQFF.

V and J are TRBV6-5 and TRBJ1-3, with a possible D match to TRBD1 (5 bases). CDR1 MNHEY and CDR2 SVGAGI come from the germline V gene. The germline V and J ends were trimmed by 2 bases and 3 bases, with 8 bases remaining between them. CDR3 size: 14 residues. Here the CDR3 DNA reads TGTGCCAGCAGTTACGGGGCGAGTGGAAACACCATATATTTT. Translated: CASSYGASGNTIYF.

The rearrangement joins TRBV7-9 to TRBJ2-3; maybe TRBD2 (5 bases). The CDR3 is 15 amino acids. Germline V CDR1 and CDR2: SEHNR, FQNEAQ (reference sequence). V lost 2 bases and J lost 2, with 11 bases in between. This CDR3 is CASSLLAHPTDTQYF. DNA for the CDR3: TGTGCCAGCAGCTTACTAGCACATCCCACAGATACGCAGTATTTT.

This clone was seen a few times. The chain combines TRBV25-1 with TRBJ1-2, with a tentative D call TRBD1 (6 bases). V shed 1 base and J shed 4 bases, with 10 bases lying between them. The germline V gene encodes CDR1 MGHDK and CDR2 SYGVNS. The CDR3 is 14 residues long. For the CDR3, the DNA is TGTGCCAGCAGTGAATGGGGGGGCGCCTATGGCTACACCTTC. It yields the protein CASSEWGGAYGYTF.

This chain joins TRBV4-3 and TRBJ1-2; possibly TRBD1 for D (5 bases). The CDR3 runs to 13 residues. Germline assignment: CDR1 LGHNA and CDR2 YSLEER. V shed 0 bases and J shed 7 bases, with 9 bases lying between them. CDR3 nucleotides: TGCGCCAGCAGCCAAGATGAGACAGCTGGCTACACCTTC. Translation: CASSQDETAGYTF.

V is TRBV19 and J is TRBJ1-3, with 8 positions matching TRBD1. V was clipped by 6 bases and J by 5 bases; unmatched bases: 12. Germline assignment: CDR1 LNHDA and CDR2 SQIVND (reference sequence). The CDR3 runs to 16 residues. CDR3 coding DNA: TGTGCCAGTAGGCTCCCAGGACAGGGAGGCAGAAACACCATATATTTT. Translating it yields CASRLPGQGGRNTIYF. Complete variable domain (other parts from reference TRBV19 and TRBJ1-3): DGGITQSPKYLFRKEGQNVTLSCEQNLNHDAMYWYRQDPGQGLRLIYYSQIVNDFQKGDIAEGYSVSREKKESFPLTVTSAQKNPTAFYLCASRLPGQGGRNTIYFGEGSWLTVV.

Of note for this clone: One junction end does not reproduce the germline sequence, and a read error may be involved. The same CDR3 arises from other DNA sequences in this sample as well. This CDR3 is CASGTPRDYPYEQYF. The CDR3 nucleotides read TGTGCCAGCGGGACTCCCCGGGACTACCCCTACGAGCAGTACTTT. The V gene is TRBV28, the J gene TRBJ2-7, with 7 bases lining up with TRBD2. This CDR3 comprises 15 residues. Germline V gives CDR1 MDHEN, CDR2 SYDVKM.

CDR3 DNA: TGTGCCAGCAGAGGGACAGGGGGCGGTCAGCCCCAGCATTTT. This translates into CASRGTGGGQPQHF. The chain recombines TRBV2 with TRBJ1-5, with TRBD1 matching 12 bases. Germline trimming cut 6 bases from V and 6 bases from J; bases unmatched to any gene: 3. The CDR3 has 14 residues. Germline CDR1 and CDR2: SNHLY and FYNNEI.

The V and J genes are TRBV7-9 and TRBJ2-3; possible D gene TRBD2, 5 bases. The CDR3 is made up of 15 amino acids. V was cut by 1 base and J by 4 bases, with 12 bases left in between. Germline V CDR1 and CDR2: SEHNR, FQNEAQ (reference sequence). This chain's CDR3 is CASSLEAGRADTQYF. CDR3 nucleotide sequence: TGTGCCAGCAGCTTAGAGGCTGGGCGGGCAGATACGCAGTATTTT.